The clone carrying this TCR beta chain was counted many times. Its antigen is undetermined. Germline CDR1 is MDHEN and CDR2 is SYDVKM. The CDR3 has 13 residues. V gave up 2 bases and J gave up 10 bases; unmatched junction bases: 5. The record originates from a study of T-cell reconstitution after alpha-beta-depleted transplantation in children. Study conclusions and caveats: One year after transplant, T-cell counts and diversity came mostly from newly produced T cells. High day-60 TCRbeta diversity in some patients came from surviving recipient T cells and thymic progenitors. Reportedly, roughly two months post-transplant, alpha-beta T cells arose from several hundred expanded graft clones.

During its preparation, the TCRbeta library received unique molecular identifiers. In TCRdb, the PCR reads were re-called with MiXCR into one record per CDR3 protein. This sample yields about 260,000 distinct CDR3 sequences, of which roughly 7.7% are seen a single time; under 8% belongs to the top ten. This receptor was identified in a male patient under 18 who had a stem cell transplant for acute lymphoblastic leukemia, so the T cells may come from the graft donor. J is TRBJ2-1 and V is TRBV28, with 7 positions matching TRBD2. Here the sequenced sample was PBMCs, mostly from graft donor cells, taken 180 days after TCRalphabeta/CD19-depleted stem cell transplant. The CDR3 nucleotides read TGTGCCAGCAGTTTAGGACTAGTGCAGGAGCAGTTCTTC. Protein: CASSLGLVQEQFF. The full variable domain, its missing parts supplied by reference TRBV28 and TRBJ2-1, is DVKVTQSSRYLVKRTGEKVFLECVQDMDHENMFWYRQDPGLGLRLIYFSYDVKMKEKGDIPEGYSVSREKKERFSLILESASTNQTSMYLCASSLGLVQEQFFGPGTRLTVL.